The T cell receptor beta chain under discussion was sequenced for a study of T cell repertoires in cytomegalovirus infection. The study's findings and limits: Carriers of CMV plus the relevant HLA were identified by cumulative public TCR beta family frequency.

TCRdb recomputed calls from the reads with MiXCR, one row per CDR3 protein. This table holds 200,000 to 300,000 distinct CDR3 sequences, over 8% found once. This clonotype was recorded a few times. Antigen specificity is unknown. V gave up 6 bases and J gave up 1 base, with 15 bases separating them. This CDR3 region has 15 residues. Germline-derived CDR1 and CDR2 are MDHEN and SYDVKM. This sequence joins TRBV28 and TRBJ1-1; perhaps TRBD1 as D (6 bases). Sequencing was carried out using PBMCs. The clonotype comes from a human donor in good health (CMV status not recorded). Some clones in this sample may be carry-over from other donors' samples. DNA for the CDR3: TGTGCCAGCAGCCCCGGGGGGGCAACGAACACTGAAGCTTTCTTT. Amino acid sequence: CASSPGGATNTEAFF. The whole variable domain, remainder taken from reference TRBV28 and TRBJ1-1, is DVKVTQSSRYLVKRTGEKVFLECVQDMDHENMFWYRQDPGLGLRLIYFSYDVKMKEKGDIPEGYSVSREKKERFSLILESASTNQTSMYLCASSPGGATNTEAFFGQGTRLTVV.